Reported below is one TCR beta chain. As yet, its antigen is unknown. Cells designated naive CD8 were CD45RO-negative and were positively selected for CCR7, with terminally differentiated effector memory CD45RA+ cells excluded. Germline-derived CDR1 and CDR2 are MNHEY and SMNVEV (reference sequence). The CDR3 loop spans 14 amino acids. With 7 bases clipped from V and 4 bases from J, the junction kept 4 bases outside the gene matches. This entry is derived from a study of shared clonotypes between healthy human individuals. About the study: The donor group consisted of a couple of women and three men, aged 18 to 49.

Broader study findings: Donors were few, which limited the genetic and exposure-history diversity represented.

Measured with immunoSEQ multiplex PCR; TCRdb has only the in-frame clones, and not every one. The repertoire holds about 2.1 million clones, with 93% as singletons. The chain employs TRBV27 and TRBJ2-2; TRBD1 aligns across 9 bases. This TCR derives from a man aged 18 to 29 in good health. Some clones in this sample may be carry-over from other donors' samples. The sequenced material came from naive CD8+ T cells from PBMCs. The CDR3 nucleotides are TGTGCCAGCACAGGACAGGGGACCACCGGGGAGCTGTTTTTT. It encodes CASTGQGTTGELFF.